Shown below are 20 T cell receptor beta chains from a single sample sequenced in a study of tumor and adjacent non-tumor tissue in lung cancer. No cell sorting was done before RNA was extracted from the tissue. A modified ARM-PCR protocol with three rounds of nested PCR amplified TCRbeta. In TCRdb, the multiplex PCR reads were re-called with MiXCR into one record per CDR3 protein. The sample contains some 200,000 distinct CDR3 sequences, about 71% of which appear only once. The sample comprised lung tumor tissue. The receptors derive from a man aged 55 to 69 with non-small cell lung cancer.

The rearrangement uses TRBV4-2 and TRBJ2-7; D is ambiguous. The CDR3 loop spans 14 amino acids. Germline-derived CDR1 and CDR2 are LGHNA and YNFKEQ. Trimming took off 1 base at V and 5 bases at J, with 12 bases between the two ends. The CDR3 DNA is TGTGCCAGCAGCCAAGGAGGTCCAGAGAACGAGCAGTACTTC. Its translation is CASSQGGPENEQYF.

The CDR3 loop reads CASSIDRGRSEQFF. The CDR3, as DNA: TGTGCCAGTAGTATAGATAGGGGCAGATCAGAGCAGTTCTTC. The chain joins TRBV19 to TRBJ2-1; maybe TRBD1 (5 bases). Germline V gene data show CDR1 as LNHDA and CDR2 as SQIVND (reference sequence). Trimming removed 0 bases from V and 10 bases from J, with 13 bases in between. The CDR3 is 14 residues long.

This clonotype was recorded once. One end of the junction varies from germline; a read error may be responsible. The chain carries TRBV4-2 and TRBJ2-4; 15 bases match TRBD2. This CDR3 contains 17 residues. Germline V lookup: CDR1 LGHNA, CDR2 YNFKEQ. CDR3 amino acids: CASSQGTSGGAKTIQYF. CDR3 coding DNA: TGTGCCAGCAGCCAAGGGACTAGCGGGGGGGCCAAAACCATTCAGTACTTC.

On this clonotype: A read error may be the cause here, since a much bigger clone is one base away. The rearrangement joins TRBV30 to TRBJ1-6; D might be TRBD1 (5 bases). Germline CDR1 GTSNPN, CDR2 SVGIG (reference sequence). CDR3 length: 15 amino acids. The CDR3 DNA sequence: TGTGCCCGGAGATGGGGCGGAACGAATAATTCACCCCTCCACTTT. Protein: CARRWGGTNNSPLHF.

In regard to this clonotype: Possible read error: a much larger clone is one base away. The chain uses TRBV20-1 and TRBJ2-1; D might be TRBD2 (6 bases). Trimming stripped 2 bases from V and 7 bases from J, with 12 bases between. The CDR3 runs 13 residues. Germline values: CDR1 DFQATT, CDR2 SNEGSKA (reference sequence). CDR3 bases: TGCAGTGCTAGACTAACGGGGAGGAATGAGCAGTTCTTC. Its protein is CSARLTGRNEQFF.

Details on this clonotype: Because it lacks the conserved phenylalanine or tryptophan at the end, this CDR3 is likely a read error. V usage is TRBV5-5 and J usage is TRBJ1-2; a possible D gene is TRBD1 (5 bases). Germline values: CDR1 SGHKS, CDR2 YYEKEE (reference sequence). Trimming left V 4 bases short and J 1 base short, with 11 bases between. The CDR3 sequence is 14 residues long. The DNA of the CDR3 is TGTGCCAGCAGCCGCTCGACAGTTAACTATGGCTACACCCTC. Protein sequence: CASSRSTVNYGYTL.

The chain uses TRBV30 and TRBJ1-2; tentative D call: TRBD1 (5 bases). Germline assignment: CDR1 GTSNPN and CDR2 SVGIG (reference sequence). The CDR3 contains 11 residues. Trimming removed 2 bases at V and 8 bases at J, with 9 bases between. CDR3 sequence reads: CAWSTGGGYTF. CDR3 DNA: TGTGCCTGGAGTACAGGCGGAGGCTACACCTTC.

Of note for this clonotype: Since a much larger clone is just one base distant, this may be a read error. DNA of the CDR3: TGTGCCAGCAGACAGTTTTCCGGGAAGCTGTTTTTT. The encoded protein is CASRQFSGKLFF. This chain uses TRBV7-9 with TRBJ2-2; D perhaps matches TRBD2 (5 bases). Germline CDR1 SEHNR, CDR2 FQNEAQ (reference sequence). The CDR3 sequence is 12 residues long.

The chain couples TRBV6-2 or TRBV6-3 to TRBJ1-2, with TRBD1 identical over 9 bases. Unmatched junction bases numbered 4, after V lost 5 bases and J lost 3 bases. Per the germline V gene, CDR1 is MNHEY and CDR2 is SVGEGT. The CDR3 sequence is 14 residues long. DNA for the CDR3: TGTGCCAGCAGTACGTGGACAGGGGACTATGGCTACACCTTC. It translates to CASSTWTGDYGYTF.

Notes on this clonotype: The missing conserved phenylalanine or tryptophan at the end of this CDR3 makes a read error likely. The V gene is TRBV7-9, the J gene TRBJ2-3; D ambiguous. Germline V gene data show CDR1 as SEHNR and CDR2 as FQNEAQ (reference sequence). Deletions cut 9 bases from V and 6 bases from J, with 13 bases between. The CDR3 loop spans 12 amino acids. CDR3 sequence reads: CASSRNPDTQYY. The CDR3, as DNA: TGTGCCAGTAGCCGGAACCCCGATACGCAGTATTAT.

A remark on this clonotype: A much larger clone lies a single base off, so this may be a read error. The chain joins TRBV12-3 or TRBV12-4 to TRBJ2-7, with TRBD1 as a possible D gene (6 bases). This CDR3 is 15 amino acids long. V was pared by 10 bases and J by 2 bases, with 21 bases between. The CDR3 here is CANRPDSEGTYEQYF. CDR3 DNA sequence: TGTGCCAACAGACCGGACAGCGAGGGAACCTACGAGCAGTACTTC.

This clonotype was seen repeatedly, ten times or more. The chain employs TRBV11-2 and TRBJ2-3; 9 bases match TRBD2. This CDR3 region has 16 residues. Germline V gives CDR1 SGHAT, CDR2 FQNNGV. After removal of 7 bases from V and 1 base from J, the junction contained 9 bases not matched to a gene. For the CDR3, the DNA is TGTGCCAGCACCGCCGGAGCGGGGGGTGGCACAGATACGCAGTATTTT. Protein: CASTAGAGGGTDTQYF.

Concerning this clonotype itself: This likely comes from a read error, as the CDR3 has no conserved phenylalanine or tryptophan at its end. The J gene is TRBJ2-2, the V gene TRBV11-2; D may be TRBD1 (5 bases). This CDR3 is 15 amino acids long. Germline V gene sequence: CDR1 SGHAT, CDR2 FQNNGV. The CDR3 protein is CACSSTAIITGELFS. The CDR3 DNA sequence: TGTGCCTGCAGCTCGACAGCGATAATTACCGGGGAGCTGTTTTCT.

Comments on this clonotype: A much larger clone is a single base away; this may be a read error. This chain connects TRBV11-3 to TRBJ1-5, with D unclear. The V and J ends lost 1 base and 11 bases respectively, with 12 bases between them. The CDR3 consists of 13 residues. Germline V gene data show CDR1 as SGHNT and CDR2 as YENEEA. The CDR3 here is CASSLAQSQAQHF. DNA for the CDR3: TGTGCCAGCAGCTTAGCTCAATCGCAGGCCCAGCATTTT. The whole variable domain, remainder taken from reference TRBV11-3 and TRBJ1-5, is EAGVVQSPRYKIIEKKQPVAFWCNPISGHNTLYWYLQNLGQGPELLIRYENEEAVDDSQLPKDRFSAERLKGVDSTLKIQPAELGDSAVYLCASSLAQSQAQHFGDGTRLSIL.

As for this clonotype: The junction and the germline gene differ at one end; a read error may be behind it. This chain uses TRBV6-5 with TRBJ2-5, with D possibly TRBD2 on 7 matching bases. The CDR3 runs 14 residues. The germline CDR1 and CDR2 sequences are MNHEY and SVGAGI. The CDR3 is CAISDTVTAGAQYF. The CDR3 region has the DNA TGTGCCATCAGTGATACCGTGACCGCGGGGGCCCAGTACTTT.

This clonotype was seen just once. A much larger clone differs from this one at a single base, so this may be a read error. The chain has TRBV6-1 and TRBJ1-5; no definite D call. The CDR3 consists of 15 residues. Germline loops: CDR1 MNHNS, CDR2 SASEGT. V was shortened by 5 bases and J by 6 bases, with 17 bases between the two germline ends. CDR3 in DNA: TGTGCCAGCAGTCTAACAAACATCCCCGTTCAGCCCCAGCATTTT. This gives the protein CASSLTNIPVQPQHF.

Ten or more counts support this clonotype. The chain couples TRBV11-2 to TRBJ1-4; the match to TRBD1 covers 7 bases. Germline CDR1 is SGHAT and CDR2 is FQNNGV. V was pared by 4 bases and J by 10 bases, with 6 bases of the junction left unmatched. CDR3 length: 13 residues. CDR3 nucleotides: TGTGCCAGCAGCTCGACAGGGACGGCAAAACTGTTTTTT. Protein: CASSSTGTAKLFF. Complete variable domain (other parts from reference TRBV11-2 and TRBJ1-4): EAGVAQSPRYKIIEKRQSVAFWCNPISGHATLYWYQQILGQGPKLLIQFQNNGVVDDSQLPKDRFSAERLKGVDSTLKIQPAKLEDSAVYLCASSSTGTAKLFFGSGTQLSVL.

This clonotype has a count of ten or more. The chain employs TRBV29-1 and TRBJ1-5; 7 bases agree with TRBD1. The CDR3 has 13 amino acids. V shed 7 bases and J 3 bases; nucleotides not matched to a gene: 6. CDR1 is SQVTM and CDR2 is ANQGSEA in the germline V gene. The CDR3 DNA follows: TGCAGCGCCTCGACAGGGAACAATCAGCCCCAGCATTTT. Amino acid sequence: CSASTGNNQPQHF.

This chain joins TRBV7-8 and TRBJ2-7; D call uncertain. CDR1 and CDR2 (germline): SGHVS, FQNEAQ. The CDR3 totals 13 residues. V gave up 1 base and J gave up 3 bases, with 7 bases separating them. CDR3 loop: CASSLGHFYEQYF. CDR3 sequence (DNA): TGTGCCAGCAGCTTAGGACATTTCTACGAGCAGTACTTC.

Details on this clonotype: A read error may account for a junction end that differs from germline. The J gene is TRBJ2-3, the V gene TRBV12-3 or TRBV12-4; D is unresolved. The CDR3 runs 13 residues. This chain's CDR3 is CASTPVNTYTQYF. The CDR3 DNA reads as TGTGCCAGCACCCCCGTTAACACATATACGCAGTACTTT.